These 9 T cell receptor beta chains were sequenced from one sample in a study of shared clonotypes between healthy human individuals (dated by TCRdb to the early 2020s). Library preparation was by the immunoSEQ multiplex PCR assay. Drawn from immuneACCESS, this table holds only the in-frame rearrangements with V and J called that TCRdb kept. Clones are partly lost; checked studies trace under half to an unresolved V gene and leave the rest unexplained. The sample has about 960,000 clones on record, around three quarters of them singletons. Jointly, the top ten make up over 1.3% of the sample. The sample consisted of memory CD4+ T cells sorted from blood. Per the publication, the cell subset or site label means: CD45RA-negative fraction. These receptors were taken from a man between 18 and 29 years old in good health.

The chain recombines TRBV5-1 with TRBJ1-4; tentative D call: TRBD1 (6 bases). Germline loops: CDR1 SGHRS, CDR2 YFSETQ. This CDR3 comprises 16 residues. V dropped 0 bases and J dropped 0 bases, with 9 bases sitting between them. The CDR3 here is CASSLAGDTTNEKLFF. The CDR3, as DNA: TGCGCCAGCAGCTTGGCAGGGGACACAACTAATGAAAAACTGTTTTTT.

The chain links TRBV5-6 to TRBJ2-7; TRBD1 aligns across 7 bases. This CDR3 comprises 16 residues. Germline CDR1 is SGHDT and CDR2 is YYEEEE. Losses at the gene ends were 1 base for V and 2 bases for J; bases not matched to a gene: 9. CDR3 loop: CASSLIGQVTTYEQYF. DNA for the CDR3: TGTGCCAGCAGCTTGATTGGACAGGTCACGACCTACGAGCAGTACTTC. Full variable domain (rest looked up from reference TRBV5-6 and TRBJ2-7): DAGVTQSPTHLIKTRGQQVTLRCSPKSGHDTVSWYQQALGQGPQFIFQYYEEEERQRGNFPDRFSGHQFPNYSSELNVNALLLGDSALYLCASSLIGQVTTYEQYFGPGTRLTVT.

In its sample, this clone was seen many times. The chain joins TRBV6-5 to TRBJ1-1; D remains unclear. The CDR3 loop spans 12 amino acids. The germline V gene encodes CDR1 MNHEY and CDR2 SVGAGI. Trimming removed 7 bases from V and 1 base from J, with 7 bases in between. The DNA for the CDR3 is TGTGCCAGCAATGGGTGGAACACTGAAGCTTTCTTT. This encodes CASNGWNTEAFF.

This clone was found a few times. This chain connects TRBV11-2 to TRBJ2-3; weak D call: TRBD2 (7 bases). The germline CDR1 and CDR2 sequences are SGHAT and FQNNGV. CDR3 size: 18 residues. V dropped 1 base and J dropped 5 bases, with 22 bases sitting between them. The CDR3 nucleotides are TGTGCCAGCAGCTTAGGAGTGGTCTTGGCGGGGGCTGTAGATACGCAGTATTTT. It yields the protein CASSLGVVLAGAVDTQYF.

This chain joins TRBV5-1 and TRBJ2-7; D not resolved. Looked up from germline, CDR1 is SGHRS and CDR2 is YFSETQ. The CDR3 contains 12 residues. Trimming took off 4 bases at V and 6 bases at J, with 11 bases between the two ends. CDR3 nucleotides: TGCGCCAGCAGCCAGAGAGATGGCGAGCAGTACTTC. Amino acids: CASSQRDGEQYF.

The J gene is TRBJ2-7, the V gene TRBV10-3; 8 nucleotides align to TRBD2. The V gene's germline CDR1 is ENHRY and CDR2 SYGVKD. V was pared by 6 bases and J by 6 bases, with 10 bases of the junction left unmatched. This CDR3 contains 14 residues. The DNA of the CDR3 is TGTGCCATCAGCGTAGCGGGGTCTGGGGGCGAGCAGTACTTC. It specifies CAISVAGSGGEQYF.

V gene TRBV28 combines with J gene TRBJ2-5, with D perhaps TRBD1 (6 bases). CDR1 is MDHEN and CDR2 is SYDVKM in the germline V gene. There are 17 residues in the CDR3. V was pared by 5 bases and J by 1 base, with 20 bases between. CDR3 DNA: TGTGCCAGCAGTCTTCGTGGTACAGGGACGTCCCAAGAGACCCAGTACTTC. It yields the protein CASSLRGTGTSQETQYF.

The rearrangement joins TRBV2 to TRBJ2-3; D uncertain. The V gene lost 4 bases and the J gene lost 0 bases, with 8 bases spanning the gap. There are 14 residues in the CDR3. The V gene's germline CDR1 is SNHLY and CDR2 FYNNEI. CDR3 protein: CASSGIISTDTQYF. Here the CDR3 DNA reads TGTGCCAGCAGTGGCATAATTAGCACAGATACGCAGTATTTT.

This clone was seen many times. The chain couples TRBV7-2 to TRBJ2-3; 9 nucleotides match TRBD2. Germline V gene lookup returns CDR1 SGHTA and CDR2 FQGNSA. After removal of 2 bases from V and 3 bases from J, the junction contained 9 bases not matched to a gene. This CDR3 is 17 amino acids long. CDR3 in amino acids: CASSLRWSGRMTDTQYF. The CDR3 DNA reads TGTGCCAGCAGCTTACGGTGGAGCGGGAGGATGACAGATACGCAGTATTTT.